What follows are 13 T cell receptor beta chains derived from one specimen sequenced in a study of metastatic and nonmetastatic thyroid tumors. Among the patients, none had received any treatment before thyroid surgery. TCRdb recomputed clones from the PCR reads via MiXCR. The table lists 9,000 to 15,000 clones, around 30% of them singletons. Sequenced material: tumor tissue. The source is a female donor with papillary thyroid cancer or a benign thyroid nodule (not recorded which). Some clones in this sample may be carry-over from other donors' samples.

This chain joins TRBV5-1 and TRBJ2-7, with D unresolved. This CDR3 is built from 15 residues. Per the germline V gene, CDR1 is SGHRS and CDR2 is YFSETQ. With 0 bases removed from V and 1 base from J, the gap between germline ends came to 11 bases. CDR3 bases: TGCGCCAGCAGCTTGGCCGCACAGTGTTCCTACGAGCAGTACTTC. Translated: CASSLAAQCSYEQYF.

J is TRBJ2-2 and V is TRBV7-2, with 8 bases that match TRBD1. Germline values: CDR1 SGHTA, CDR2 FQGNSA. With V trimmed by 6 bases and J by 6 bases, 3 bases remained unmatched. This CDR3 spans 13 amino acids. The CDR3: CASRPQGAGELFF. For the CDR3, the DNA is TGTGCCAGCAGACCACAGGGGGCCGGGGAGCTGTTTTTT. Filled out from reference TRBV7-2 and TRBJ2-2, the complete variable domain reads GAGVSQSPSNKVTEKGKDVELRCDPISGHTALYWYRQSLGQGLEFLIYFQGNSAPDKSGLPSDRFSAERTGGSVSTLTIQRTQQEDSAVYLCASRPQGAGELFFGEGSRLTVL.

The chain couples TRBV4-2 to TRBJ2-7, with 10 bases lining up with TRBD2. CDR3 length: 16 amino acids. Germline V gives CDR1 LGHNA, CDR2 YNFKEQ. With V trimmed by 0 bases and J by 3 bases, 5 bases remained unmatched. The CDR3 DNA follows: TGTGCCAGCAGCCAAGATTTGGCTAGCGGGAGCTACGAGCAGTACTTC. It codes for CASSQDLASGSYEQYF.

The chain couples TRBV2 to TRBJ1-3; D possibly corresponds to TRBD1 (5 bases). With 1 base removed from V and 4 bases from J, the gap between germline ends came to 14 bases. Germline values: CDR1 SNHLY, CDR2 FYNNEI. The CDR3 extends over 16 amino acids. The CDR3: CASSEERLGAGNTIYF. CDR3 nucleotide sequence: TGTGCCAGCAGTGAAGAACGGCTAGGGGCCGGAAACACCATATATTTT.

This clone was seen many times. This sequence joins TRBV16 and TRBJ2-3; D is ambiguous. V was pared by 3 bases and J by 3 bases, with 4 bases between. CDR1 and CDR2 from the germline V gene are KGHSY and FQNENV. The CDR3 sequence is 12 residues long. The CDR3 loop is CASSHQTDTQYF. The CDR3 DNA reads as TGTGCCAGCAGCCACCAGACAGATACGCAGTATTTT.

A few counts support this clone. The chain couples TRBV10-3 to TRBJ1-1; weak D call: TRBD1 (5 bases). Germline V CDR1 and CDR2: ENHRY, SYGVKD. V was trimmed by 6 bases and J by 1 base, leaving 9 bases between them. This CDR3 has 13 amino acids. The CDR3 protein is CAISPTGNTEAFF. DNA of the CDR3: TGTGCCATCAGCCCTACAGGGAACACTGAAGCTTTCTTT.

This clone has only one observation. The gene calls are TRBV20-1 and TRBJ1-1; TRBD1 might be the D (6 bases). Trimming took off 3 bases at V and 8 bases at J, with 10 bases between the two ends. Germline V lookup: CDR1 DFQATT, CDR2 SNEGSKA (reference sequence). The CDR3 consists of 11 residues. This CDR3 is CSASGTSEAFF. The CDR3 bases are TGCAGTGCTAGCGGGACATCCGAAGCTTTCTTT.

By share, this clone ranks as large. The chain is built from TRBV10-3 and TRBJ2-1; TRBD1 matches at 11 bases. Trimming cost V 6 bases and J 3 bases; bases outside gene matches: 1. Germline V lookup: CDR1 ENHRY, CDR2 SYGVKD. The CDR3 has 14 amino acids. The CDR3 sequence is CAIRGTGGYNEQFF. CDR3 coding DNA: TGTGCCATCAGAGGGACAGGGGGCTACAATGAGCAGTTCTTC.

This clone was counted a few times. The chain combines TRBV6-2 or TRBV6-3 with TRBJ2-7; 10 positions agree with TRBD2. Germline lookup yields CDR1 MNHEY and CDR2 SVGEGT. This CDR3 region has 16 residues. With 2 bases clipped from V and 1 base from J, the junction kept 5 bases outside the gene matches. CDR3 region: CASSYLSTSGSYEQYF. DNA of the CDR3: TGTGCCAGCAGTTACCTTTCGACTAGCGGGTCCTACGAGCAGTACTTC.

The chain combines TRBV6-1 with TRBJ2-3; D may be TRBD2 (7 bases). V was cut by 7 bases and J by 10 bases, with 18 bases left in between. Germline V gene sequence: CDR1 MNHNS, CDR2 SASEGT. The CDR3 length is 13 residues. CDR3 sequence: CASKGGVGGSQYF. The CDR3 coding sequence is TGTGCCAGCAAGGGGGGGGTGGGGGGGTCGCAGTATTTT.

This clone was counted once. V is TRBV20-1 and J is TRBJ1-1; TRBD1 matches 8 bases. The V and J ends lost 8 bases and 3 bases, in that order; junction bases with no gene match: 11. Germline assignment: CDR1 DFQATT and CDR2 SNEGSKA (reference sequence). The CDR3 loop spans 14 amino acids. The CDR3 region has the DNA TGCAGTAATCTCGCGGACAGGGCGGACACTGAAGCTTTCTTT. It codes for CSNLADRADTEAFF.

This clone ranks as medium-sized. The V gene is TRBV20-1, the J gene TRBJ1-2; a weak D match, TRBD1 (5 bases). V lost 7 bases to trimming and J lost 7 bases, with 13 bases between them. The CDR3 runs to 11 residues. Germline CDR1 and CDR2: DFQATT and SNEGSKA (reference sequence). The CDR3 nucleotides read TGCAGTGTCGCCGGGGGAGGTGGCTACACCTTC. It translates to CSVAGGGGYTF.

V and J are TRBV4-2 and TRBJ2-7; D is ambiguous. Germline lookup yields CDR1 LGHNA and CDR2 YNFKEQ. The CDR3 length is 17 residues. Trimming took off 0 bases at V and 0 bases at J, with 15 bases between the two ends. The CDR3 DNA is TGTGCCAGCAGCCAAGATCAAAGGCCCGTTAACTCCTACGAGCAGTACTTC. Its translation: CASSQDQRPVNSYEQYF.